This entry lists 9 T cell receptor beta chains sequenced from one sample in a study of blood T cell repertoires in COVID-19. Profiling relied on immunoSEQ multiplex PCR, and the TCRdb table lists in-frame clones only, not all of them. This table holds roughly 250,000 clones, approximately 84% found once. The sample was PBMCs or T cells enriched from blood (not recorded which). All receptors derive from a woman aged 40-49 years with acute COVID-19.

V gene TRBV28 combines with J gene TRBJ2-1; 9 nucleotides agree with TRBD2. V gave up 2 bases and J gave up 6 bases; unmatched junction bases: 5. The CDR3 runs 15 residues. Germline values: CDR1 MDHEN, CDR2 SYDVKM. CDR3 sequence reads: CASSLGGGRANEQFF. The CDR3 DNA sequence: TGTGCCAGCAGTTTAGGGGGCGGGAGGGCCAATGAGCAGTTCTTC.

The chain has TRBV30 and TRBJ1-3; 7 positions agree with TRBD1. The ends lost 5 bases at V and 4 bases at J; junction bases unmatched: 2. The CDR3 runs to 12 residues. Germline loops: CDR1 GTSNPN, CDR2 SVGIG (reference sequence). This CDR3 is CAWAGQGNTIYF. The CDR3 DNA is TGTGCCTGGGCGGGACAGGGAAACACCATATATTTT. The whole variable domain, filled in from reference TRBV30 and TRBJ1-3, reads SQTIHQWPATLVQPVGSPLSLECTVEGTSNPNLYWYRQAAGRGLQLLFYSVGIGQISSEVPQNLSASRPQDRQFILSSKKLLLSDSGFYLCAWAGQGNTIYFGEGSWLTVV.

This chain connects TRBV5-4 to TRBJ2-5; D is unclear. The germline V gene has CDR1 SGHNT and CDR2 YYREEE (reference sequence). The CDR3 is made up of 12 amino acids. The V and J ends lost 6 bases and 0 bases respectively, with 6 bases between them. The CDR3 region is CASNQYQETQYF. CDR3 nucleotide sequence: TGTGCCAGCAACCAGTACCAAGAGACCCAGTACTTC.

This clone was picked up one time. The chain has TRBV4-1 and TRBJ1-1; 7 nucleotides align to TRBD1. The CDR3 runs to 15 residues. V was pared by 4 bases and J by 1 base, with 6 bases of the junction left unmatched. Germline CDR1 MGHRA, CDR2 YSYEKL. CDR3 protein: CASSLTGTENTEAFF. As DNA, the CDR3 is TGCGCCAGCAGCCTTACCGGGACAGAGAACACTGAAGCTTTCTTT.

The CDR3 DNA reads TGTGCCAGCAGTCCCCACGGGGCGGGAGGGTTATACAATGAGCAGTTCTTC. Amino acid sequence: CASSPHGAGGLYNEQFF. The chain couples TRBV6-6 to TRBJ2-1, with TRBD2 matching 9 bases. Germline trimming cut 5 bases from V and 4 bases from J; bases unmatched to any gene: 12. This CDR3 contains 17 residues. The germline V gene has CDR1 MNHNY and CDR2 SVGAGI (reference sequence).

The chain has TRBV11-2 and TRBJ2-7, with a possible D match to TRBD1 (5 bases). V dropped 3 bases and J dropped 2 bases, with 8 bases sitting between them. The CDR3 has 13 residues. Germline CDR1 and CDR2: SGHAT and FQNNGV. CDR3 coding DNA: TGTGCCAGCAGCTTCGGACAAACCTACGAGCAGTACTTC. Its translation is CASSFGQTYEQYF. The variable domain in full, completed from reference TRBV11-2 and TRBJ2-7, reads EAGVAQSPRYKIIEKRQSVAFWCNPISGHATLYWYQQILGQGPKLLIQFQNNGVVDDSQLPKDRFSAERLKGVDSTLKIQPAKLEDSAVYLCASSFGQTYEQYFGPGTRLTVT.

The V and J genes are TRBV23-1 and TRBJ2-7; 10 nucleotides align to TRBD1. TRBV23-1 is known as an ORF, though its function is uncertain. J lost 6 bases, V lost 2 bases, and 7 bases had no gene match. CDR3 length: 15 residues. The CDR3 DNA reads TGCGCCAGCAGTCAACCGCCGGGACAGGGGTGCGAGCAGTACTTC. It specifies CASSQPPGQGCEQYF.

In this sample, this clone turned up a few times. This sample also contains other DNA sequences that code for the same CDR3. CDR3 amino acids: CASSQDRAGGQETQYF. CDR3 sequence (DNA): TGTGCCAGCAGCCAAGATCGGGCGGGAGGACAAGAGACCCAGTACTTC. The V call is TRBV3-1 (or the pseudogene TRBV3-2), the J call TRBJ2-5; TRBD2 agrees at 8 bases. V dropped 0 bases and J dropped 2; count of bases not matched to a gene: 5. Germline assignment: CDR1 LGHDT and CDR2 YNNKEL (reference sequence). The CDR3 has 16 amino acids.

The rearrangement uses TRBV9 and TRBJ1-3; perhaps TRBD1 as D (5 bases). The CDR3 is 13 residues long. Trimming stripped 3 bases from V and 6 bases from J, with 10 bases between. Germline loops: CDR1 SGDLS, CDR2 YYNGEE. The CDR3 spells CASSADSENTIYF. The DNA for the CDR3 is TGTGCCAGCAGCGCCGACAGTGAAAACACCATATATTTT.